The clone carrying this T cell receptor beta chain is a singleton in its sample. Its cognate antigen is unknown. This CDR3 has 14 amino acids. Germline V gene lookup returns CDR1 MNHEY and CDR2 SMNVEV (reference sequence). The V and J ends lost 1 base and 5 bases respectively, with 8 bases between them. The data derive from a study of T cell responses to AZD1222 COVID-19 vaccine. Findings and caveats of the study: Clonal diversity was possibly underestimated; the donors were predominantly white British and more often female. With two AZD1222 doses given, Spike-specific TCR breadth and depth both rose. Nearly half of spike-specific TCRs reportedly go after variant regions that carry no mutations. Spike-wide vaccine-associated CD4 TCRs dominated at 160-218 and 743-854.

Profiling relied on immunoSEQ multiplex PCR, and the TCRdb table lists in-frame clones only, not all of them. The sample has about 160,000 clones; 94% are singletons. The clonotype comes from an adult in good health. The chain recombines TRBV27 with TRBJ2-2, with D uncertain. The material sequenced was peripheral blood, taken on day 0 of AZD1222 vaccination. The CDR3, as DNA: TGTGCCAGCAGTTTATGGGCCCTTACCGGGGAGCTGTTTTTT. Its protein product is CASSLWALTGELFF.